One and the same sample provided the 8 T cell receptor beta chains below, sequenced in a study of post-analysis software for immune sequencing data. Findings and caveats of the study: Patients had higher frequencies than controls of a handful of TRBV segments, including TRBV5-6, TRBV5-1 and TRBV20-1.

The antigens these receptors bind are not known. Unique molecular identifiers featured in each of the TCR beta cDNA libraries. TCRdb called the PCR reads again in MiXCR, with one record for every CDR3 protein. The table lists fewer than 550,000 distinct CDR3 sequences, around 31% of them singletons. The sequenced material came from blood. Source of these receptors: a girl aged 2-17 years with multiple sclerosis.

This clonotype was counted a single time. The chain links TRBV3-1 to TRBJ1-2; the D gene is possibly TRBD1 (5 bases). The length of the CDR3 is 14 residues. The germline V gene encodes CDR1 LGHDT and CDR2 YNNKEL (reference sequence). Trimming stripped 0 bases from V and 7 bases from J, with 12 bases between. Written as DNA, the CDR3 is TGTGCCAGCAGCCAAGATTTGACAGCGTGTGGCTACACCTTC. Protein: CASSQDLTACGYTF.

In DNA form, the CDR3 reads TGTGCCAGCAGTTTATGGCAGGGAATAGACAATGAGCAGTTCTTC. Its translation is CASSLWQGIDNEQFF. V is TRBV28 and J is TRBJ2-1; D might be TRBD1 (5 bases). This CDR3 region has 15 residues. With 0 bases removed from V and 5 bases from J, the gap between germline ends came to 11 bases. The germline V gene has CDR1 MDHEN and CDR2 SYDVKM.

Worth noting for this clonotype: The junction differs from germline at one of its ends, possibly a read error. The chain employs TRBV12-3 or TRBV12-4 and TRBJ2-6, with TRBD1 matching 9 bases. The CDR3 totals 17 residues. The CDR3 reads CASSHGTGMAGANVPTF. DNA for the CDR3: TGTGCCAGCAGTCACGGGACAGGGATGGCTGGGGCCAACGTCCCGACTTTC.

To note about this clonotype: One junction end does not reproduce the germline sequence, and a read error may be involved. The chain is built from TRBV11-2 and TRBJ1-3; 7 bases agree with TRBD1. There are 13 residues in the CDR3. Germline V gene sequence: CDR1 SGHAT, CDR2 FQNNGV. The CDR3 here is CTSSFTGANTIYF. CDR3 sequence (DNA): TGTACCAGCAGCTTTACAGGGGCAAACACCATATATTTT. Complete variable domain (other parts from reference TRBV11-2 and TRBJ1-3): EAGVAQSPRYKIIEKRQSVAFWCNPISGHATLYWYQQILGQGPKLLIQFQNNGVVDDSQLPKDRFSAERLKGVDSTLKIQPAKLEDSAVYLCTSSFTGANTIYFGEGSWLTVV.

This clonotype was seen more than once but under ten times. The genes are TRBV29-1 and TRBJ2-5, with TRBD2 matching over 7 bases. V trimming: 5 bases; J trimming: 2 bases; junction bases outside the gene matches: 5. This CDR3 has 13 amino acids. CDR1 is SQVTM, CDR2 ANQGSEA, per germline. Written as DNA, the CDR3 is TGCAGCGTTTCGCGGGGGATTCAAGAGACCCAGTACTTC. Amino acid sequence: CSVSRGIQETQYF.

This clonotype has only a few counts. This rearrangement joins TRBV3-1 to TRBJ1-1, with D perhaps TRBD1 (6 bases). The CDR3 extends over 11 amino acids. Trimming shortened V by 5 bases and J by 8 bases, and 9 bases separated the two germline ends. From germline, CDR1 is LGHDT and CDR2 YNNKEL (reference sequence). This chain's CDR3 is CASSTTGEAFF. The DNA for the CDR3 is TGTGCCAGCAGCACTACAGGGGAAGCTTTCTTT.

The rearrangement uses TRBV4-1 and TRBJ2-7; weak D call: TRBD2 (7 bases). In germline, CDR1 is MGHRA, CDR2 YSYEKL. The CDR3 consists of 15 residues. Deletions cut 1 base from V and 3 bases from J, with 13 bases between. The CDR3 sequence: CASSQVGGADYEQYF. The CDR3 nucleotides read TGCGCCAGCAGCCAAGTAGGGGGGGCCGACTACGAGCAGTACTTC.

The chain joins TRBV6-6 to TRBJ2-1, with 10 bases that match TRBD2. In germline, CDR1 is MNHNY, CDR2 SVGAGI (reference sequence). With V trimmed by 6 bases and J by 13 bases, 18 bases remained unmatched. The CDR3 is made up of 16 amino acids. CDR3 coding DNA: TGTGCCAGCAGCCCCCCTAGCGGGAGACTACAAGAGACCCAGTTCTTC. Encoded protein: CASSPPSGRLQETQFF.